One sample yielded the 10 T cell receptor beta chains listed below, sequenced in a study of cytomegalovirus exposure and HLA in healthy donors. Sequencing used immunoSEQ multiplex PCR; TCRdb keeps in-frame clones, though not all of them. The sample gives 250,000 to 300,000 clones, around 90% of which show up once; around 0.34% is in the top ten. The sample comprised PBMCs. Source of these receptors: a woman aged 18-29 years in good health and CMV-seronegative.

The chain joins TRBV6-5 to TRBJ2-7, with D maybe TRBD2 (5 bases). Germline assignment: CDR1 MNHEY and CDR2 SVGAGI. The CDR3 length is 14 residues. Trimming removed 0 bases from V and 6 bases from J, with 12 bases in between. CDR3 amino acids: CASSYSPGMGEQYF. The CDR3 region has the DNA TGTGCCAGCAGTTACTCGCCGGGGATGGGCGAGCAGTACTTC.

This chain joins TRBV19 and TRBJ1-1; 8 bases agree with TRBD1. The CDR3 has 17 residues. The germline CDR1 and CDR2 sequences are LNHDA and SQIVND (reference sequence). The V and J ends lost 2 bases and 3 bases, in that order; junction bases with no gene match: 11. CDR3 DNA sequence: TGTGCCAGTAGTATATCTGACAGGGGATGGTTGGACACTGAAGCTTTCTTT. This sequence encodes CASSISDRGWLDTEAFF.

The chain carries TRBV6-1 and TRBJ1-4; no definite D call. V dropped 6 bases and J dropped 6 bases, with 11 bases sitting between them. This CDR3 is 13 amino acids long. The V gene's germline CDR1 is MNHNS and CDR2 SASEGT. The CDR3 sequence is CASSAVWDEKLFF. CDR3 in DNA: TGTGCCAGCAGCGCGGTATGGGATGAAAAACTGTTTTTT.

J is TRBJ2-1 and V is TRBV11-1, with TRBD1 matching over 9 bases. The CDR3 is made up of 14 amino acids. The germline gives CDR1 SGHAT, CDR2 FQDESV (reference sequence). V lost 5 bases and J lost 7; bases outside the gene matches: 6. CDR3 residues: CASSETGGGNEQFF. CDR3 DNA sequence: TGTGCCAGCAGCGAAACAGGGGGCGGGAATGAGCAGTTCTTC.

This chain connects TRBV5-8 to TRBJ1-1; D not certain. Trimming shortened V by 3 bases and J by 7 bases, and 16 bases separated the two germline ends. The CDR3 totals 14 residues. Germline CDR1 is SGHTS and CDR2 is YDEGEE. CDR3 nucleotide sequence: TGTGCCAGCAGCTCGCCTCGGGGTCCGGGTGAAGCTTTCTTT. It translates to CASSSPRGPGEAFF.

J is TRBJ2-1 and V is TRBV9, with D hard to call. CDR1 is SGDLS, CDR2 YYNGEE, per germline. The CDR3 is 13 residues long. Trimming took off 3 bases at V and 3 bases at J, with 7 bases between the two ends. CDR3: CASSAAGYNEQFF. The CDR3 DNA follows: TGTGCCAGCAGCGCCGCAGGCTACAATGAGCAGTTCTTC.

The V and J genes are TRBV27 and TRBJ2-3; TRBD2 matches at 7 bases. In germline, CDR1 is MNHEY, CDR2 SMNVEV (reference sequence). Germline trimming cut 10 bases from V and 4 bases from J; bases unmatched to any gene: 17. This CDR3 has 16 residues. The CDR3 protein is CATQEAGGISADTQYF. In DNA form, the CDR3 reads TGTGCCACCCAGGAGGCCGGGGGGATATCCGCAGATACGCAGTATTTT.

Written as DNA, the CDR3 is TGTGCCAGTAGCCTAGACAGGGAGGGCACAGATACGCAGTATTTT. Amino acids: CASSLDREGTDTQYF. J is TRBJ2-3 and V is TRBV19; perhaps TRBD1 as D (7 bases). Germline loops: CDR1 LNHDA, CDR2 SQIVND (reference sequence). Between the trimmed V and J ends, which lost 6 bases and 1 base, there was a span of 14 bases. The CDR3 runs to 15 residues. The full variable domain, its missing parts supplied by reference TRBV19 and TRBJ2-3, is DGGITQSPKYLFRKEGQNVTLSCEQNLNHDAMYWYRQDPGQGLRLIYYSQIVNDFQKGDIAEGYSVSREKKESFPLTVTSAQKNPTAFYLCASSLDREGTDTQYFGPGTRLTVL.

The CDR3 reads CASGGNTGELFF. The CDR3 DNA reads TGTGCCTCTGGAGGGAACACCGGGGAGCTGTTTTTT. The V and J genes are TRBV6-6 and TRBJ2-2; tentative D call: TRBD2 (5 bases). V lost 11 bases to trimming and J lost 1 base, with 8 bases between them. CDR3 length equals 12 residues. From germline, CDR1 is MNHNY and CDR2 SVGAGI (reference sequence).

This clone was counted once. The chain recombines TRBV2 with TRBJ1-5; D remains ambiguous. V was shortened by 4 bases and J by 3 bases, with 10 bases between the two germline ends. Germline V gives CDR1 SNHLY, CDR2 FYNNEI. CDR3 length equals 14 residues. The CDR3 bases are TGTGCCAGCAGTGTCGTACAGAACAATCAGCCCCAGCATTTT. This gives the protein CASSVVQNNQPQHF.